The text below deals with one TCR beta chain. Its antigen remains undetermined. There are no base qualities to consult, and no much larger clone falls within one base. The data originate from a study of CD8 T cells in Susac syndrome (dated by TCRdb to about 2019). For the wider study: Whether CD8+ T cell activation and differentiation in Susac syndrome was antigen driven was tested using repertoire sequencing.

Peripheral blood CD8+ and CD4+ T cells from healthy donors, Susac syndrome patients and multiple sclerosis patients were profiled by high-throughput TCR beta sequencing. Multiple sclerosis controls were treatment-naive patients with stable or active relapsing-remitting disease fulfilling revised McDonald criteria. Bulk CD8+ and CD4+ T cells were purified magnetically by negative isolation, whereas CD8+ TEMRA cells were enriched by FACS. Blood was collected in EDTA tubes and processed within 24 hours, with PBMCs isolated through density gradient centrifugation. PBMCs intended for TCR sequencing were cryopreserved in liquid nitrogen and thawed later in a water bath at 37 degrees C. Purity of sorted or isolated CD4+, CD8+ and CD8+ TEMRA cells was at least 90%. RNA was extracted with the RNeasy kit and 0.5 to 1 ug was reverse transcribed using random hexamers. The immunoSEQ multiplex PCR assay, covering 54 Vbeta and 13 Jbeta segments, was used to amplify TCR beta CDR3 regions. To correct PCR amplification bias, a synthetic template baseline was used for both primer optimization and computational correction. The original pipeline was this. Reads were annotated to V, D and J genes according to IMGT and were analyzed with immunoSEQ Analyzer, with only productive sequences retained. To calculate clonality, Shannon entropy was normalized by log2 of the number of productive unique sequences and then subtracted from one. For each patient and control, public and private clones were evaluated within the 100 most prevalent clones. Clones were defined as Susac-specific if absent from the healthy and MS cohorts, from 1052 published viral clones and from other ImmuneACCESS disease sequences. TCRdb reran the public reads through fastp at Q25 and MiXCR, keeping productive beta chains. Rows are combined by CDR3 protein, so each entry shows the most common genes and DNA. These V and J calls originate from TCRdb's pipeline instead of the authors' own analysis. The sample table shows about 300,000 distinct CDR3 sequences, and under 95% are seen once. The top ten clones comprise approximately 0.065% of the sample.

On the study overall, not on this receptor specifically: The number of individuals in the TCR sequencing and HLA analysis was recognized as being relatively small.

For CDR1 and CDR2, the germline V gene lists MNHEY and SVGAGI. V is cut back by 2 bases and J by 2 bases, with 4 bases in the junction unmatched. Counted from cysteine to phenylalanine, this CDR3 has 15 amino acids. The entry retains the CDR3 DNA only, 45 bases that are in frame from base 1. The sample comprised CD4+ T cells from PBMCs. The receptor was derived from a human donor with multiple sclerosis. The V gene is TRBV6-5 and the J gene is TRBJ2-7, with 9 bases aligning to TRBD1. The DNA sequence follows: TGTGCCAGCAGTTACCGCGGGACAGGGACCTACGAGCAGTACTTC. Translated, this is CASSYRGTGTYEQYF.